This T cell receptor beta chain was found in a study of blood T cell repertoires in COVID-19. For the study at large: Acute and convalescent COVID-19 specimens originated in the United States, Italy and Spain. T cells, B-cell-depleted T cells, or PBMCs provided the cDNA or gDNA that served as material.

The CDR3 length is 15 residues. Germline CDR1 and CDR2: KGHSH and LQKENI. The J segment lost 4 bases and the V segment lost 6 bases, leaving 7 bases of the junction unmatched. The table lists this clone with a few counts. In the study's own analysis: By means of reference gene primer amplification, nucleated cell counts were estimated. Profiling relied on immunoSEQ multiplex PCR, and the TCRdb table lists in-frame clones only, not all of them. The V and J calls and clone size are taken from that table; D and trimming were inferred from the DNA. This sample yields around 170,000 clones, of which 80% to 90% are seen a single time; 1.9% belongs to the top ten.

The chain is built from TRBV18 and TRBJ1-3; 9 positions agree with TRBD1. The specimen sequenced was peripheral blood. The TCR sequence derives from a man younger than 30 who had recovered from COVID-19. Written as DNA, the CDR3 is TGTGCCAGCTCCAAGGACAGGGGTACAGGAAACACCATATATTTT. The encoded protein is CASSKDRGTGNTIYF.